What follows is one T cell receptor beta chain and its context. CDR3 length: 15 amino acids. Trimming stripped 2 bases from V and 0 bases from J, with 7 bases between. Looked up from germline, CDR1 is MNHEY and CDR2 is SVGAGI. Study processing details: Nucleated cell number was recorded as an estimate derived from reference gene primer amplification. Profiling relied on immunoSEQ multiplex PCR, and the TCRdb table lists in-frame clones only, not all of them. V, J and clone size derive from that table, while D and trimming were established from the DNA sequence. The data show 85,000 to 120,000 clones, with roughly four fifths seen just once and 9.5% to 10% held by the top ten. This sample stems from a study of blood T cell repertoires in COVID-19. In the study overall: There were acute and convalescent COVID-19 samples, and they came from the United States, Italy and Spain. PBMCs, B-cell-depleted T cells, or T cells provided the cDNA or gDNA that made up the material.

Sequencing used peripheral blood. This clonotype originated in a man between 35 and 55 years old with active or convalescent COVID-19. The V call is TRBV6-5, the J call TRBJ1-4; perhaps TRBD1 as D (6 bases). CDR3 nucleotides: TGTGCCAGCAGTTACCGGACAGCAACTAATGAAAAACTGTTTTTT. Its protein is CASSYRTATNEKLFF.